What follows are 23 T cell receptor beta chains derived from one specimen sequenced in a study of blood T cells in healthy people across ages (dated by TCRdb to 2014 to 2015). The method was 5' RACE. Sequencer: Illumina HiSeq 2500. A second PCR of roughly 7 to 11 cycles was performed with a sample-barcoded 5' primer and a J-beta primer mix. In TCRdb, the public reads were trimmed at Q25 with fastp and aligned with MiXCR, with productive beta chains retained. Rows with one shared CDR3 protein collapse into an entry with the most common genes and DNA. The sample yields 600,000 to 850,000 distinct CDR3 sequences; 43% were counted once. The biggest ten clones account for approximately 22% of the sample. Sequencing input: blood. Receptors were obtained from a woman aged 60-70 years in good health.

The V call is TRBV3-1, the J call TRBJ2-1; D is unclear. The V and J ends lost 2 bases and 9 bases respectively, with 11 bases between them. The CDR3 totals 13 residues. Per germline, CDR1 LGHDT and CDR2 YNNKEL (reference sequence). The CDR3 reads CASSQSRPGEQFF. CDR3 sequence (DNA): TGTGCCAGCAGCCAATCAAGGCCGGGTGAGCAGTTCTTC.

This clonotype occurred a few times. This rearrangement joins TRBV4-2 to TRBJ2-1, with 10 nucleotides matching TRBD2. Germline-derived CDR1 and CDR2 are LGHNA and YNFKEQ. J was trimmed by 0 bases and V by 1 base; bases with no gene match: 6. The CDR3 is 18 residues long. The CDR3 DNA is TGTGCCAGCAGCCAAGGGCTAGCGGGGGCAAGCTCCTACAATGAGCAGTTCTTC. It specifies CASSQGLAGASSYNEQFF.

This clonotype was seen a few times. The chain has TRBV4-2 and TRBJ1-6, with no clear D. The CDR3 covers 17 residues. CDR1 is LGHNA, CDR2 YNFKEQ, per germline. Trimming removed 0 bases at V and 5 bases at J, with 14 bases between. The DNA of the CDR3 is TGTGCCAGCAGCCAAGAAAGGGTGGGGTATAATAATTCACCCCTCCACTTT. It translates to CASSQERVGYNNSPLHF.

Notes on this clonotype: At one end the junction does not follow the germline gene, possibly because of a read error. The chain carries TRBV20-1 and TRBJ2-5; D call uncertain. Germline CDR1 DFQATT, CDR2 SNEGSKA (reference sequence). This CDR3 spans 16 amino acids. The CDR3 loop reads CSDRVGVRGSPETQYF. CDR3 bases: TGCAGTGATAGAGTTGGGGTGCGTGGCAGTCCAGAGACCCAGTACTTC.

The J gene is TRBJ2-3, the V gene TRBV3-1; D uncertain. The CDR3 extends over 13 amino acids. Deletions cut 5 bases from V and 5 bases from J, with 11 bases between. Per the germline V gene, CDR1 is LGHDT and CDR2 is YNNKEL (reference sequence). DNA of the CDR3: TGTGCCAGCAGCGAGTCATACCTAGATACGCAGTATTTT. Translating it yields CASSESYLDTQYF.

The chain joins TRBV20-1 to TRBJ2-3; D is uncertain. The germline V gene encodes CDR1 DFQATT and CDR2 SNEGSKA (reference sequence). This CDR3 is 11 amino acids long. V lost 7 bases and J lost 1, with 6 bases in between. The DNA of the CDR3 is TGCAGTGGAAAGGGCACAGATACGCAGTATTTT. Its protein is CSGKGTDTQYF.

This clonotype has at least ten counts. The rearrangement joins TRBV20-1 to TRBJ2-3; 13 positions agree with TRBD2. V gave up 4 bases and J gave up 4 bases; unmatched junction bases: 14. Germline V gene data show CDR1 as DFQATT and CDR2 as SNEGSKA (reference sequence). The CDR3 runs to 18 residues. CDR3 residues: CSAITDQRTSGRADTQYF. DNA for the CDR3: TGCAGTGCTATAACAGATCAGCGGACTAGCGGGAGAGCAGATACGCAGTATTTT.

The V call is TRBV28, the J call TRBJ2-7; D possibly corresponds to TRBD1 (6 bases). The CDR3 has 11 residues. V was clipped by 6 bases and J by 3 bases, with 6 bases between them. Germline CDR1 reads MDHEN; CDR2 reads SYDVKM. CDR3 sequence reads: CASRTGYEQYF. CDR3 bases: TGTGCCAGCAGGACAGGCTACGAGCAGTACTTC.

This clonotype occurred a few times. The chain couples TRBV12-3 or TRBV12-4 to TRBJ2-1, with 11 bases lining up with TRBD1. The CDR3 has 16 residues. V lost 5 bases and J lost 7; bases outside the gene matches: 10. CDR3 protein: CASSAPGTGGTNEQFF. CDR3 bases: TGTGCCAGCAGTGCCCCCGGGACAGGGGGGACAAATGAGCAGTTCTTC.

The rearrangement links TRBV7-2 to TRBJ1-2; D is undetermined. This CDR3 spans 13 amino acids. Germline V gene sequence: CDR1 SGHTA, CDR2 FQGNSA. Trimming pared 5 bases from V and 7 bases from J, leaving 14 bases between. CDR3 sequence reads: CASSRTVVGGYTF. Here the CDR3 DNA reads TGTGCCAGCAGCAGGACTGTCGTCGGTGGCTACACCTTC.

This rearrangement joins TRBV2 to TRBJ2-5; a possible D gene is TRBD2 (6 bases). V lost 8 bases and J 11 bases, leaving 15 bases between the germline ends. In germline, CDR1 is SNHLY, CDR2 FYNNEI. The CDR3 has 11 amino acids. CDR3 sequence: CASGYGREQYF. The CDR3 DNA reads TGTGCCAGCGGATATGGACGGGAGCAGTACTTC.

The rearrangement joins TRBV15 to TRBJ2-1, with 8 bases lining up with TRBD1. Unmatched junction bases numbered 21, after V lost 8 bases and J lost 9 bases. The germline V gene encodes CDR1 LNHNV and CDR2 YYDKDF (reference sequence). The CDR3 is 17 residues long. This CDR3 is CATAKEGRTGQLGEQFF. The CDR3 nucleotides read TGTGCCACCGCTAAAGAGGGTCGGACAGGGCAATTAGGTGAGCAGTTCTTC.

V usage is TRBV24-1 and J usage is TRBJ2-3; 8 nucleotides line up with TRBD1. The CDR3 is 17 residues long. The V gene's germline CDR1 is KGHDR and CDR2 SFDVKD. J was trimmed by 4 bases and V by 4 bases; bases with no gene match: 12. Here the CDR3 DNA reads TGTGCCACCAGTGACCTCACCACGGGACAGGCTTCAGATACGCAGTATTTT. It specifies CATSDLTTGQASDTQYF.

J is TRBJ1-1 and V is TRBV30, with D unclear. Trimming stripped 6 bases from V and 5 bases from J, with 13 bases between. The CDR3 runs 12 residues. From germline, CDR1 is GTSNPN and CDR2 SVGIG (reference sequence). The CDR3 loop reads CACRPRGTEAFF. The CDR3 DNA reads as TGTGCCTGTCGTCCCCGAGGGACTGAAGCTTTCTTT.

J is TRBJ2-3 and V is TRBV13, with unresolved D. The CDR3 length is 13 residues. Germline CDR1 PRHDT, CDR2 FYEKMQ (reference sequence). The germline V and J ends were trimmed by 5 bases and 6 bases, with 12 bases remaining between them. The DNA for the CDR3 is TGTGCCAGCAGCGACACTGACTTTGATACGCAGTATTTT. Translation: CASSDTDFDTQYF.

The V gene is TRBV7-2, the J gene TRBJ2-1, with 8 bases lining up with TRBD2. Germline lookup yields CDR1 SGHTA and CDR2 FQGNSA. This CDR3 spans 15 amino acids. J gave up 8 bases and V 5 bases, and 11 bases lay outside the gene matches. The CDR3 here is CASSRLSGSWDEQFF. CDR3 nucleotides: TGTGCCAGCAGCCGTCTGAGCGGGAGTTGGGATGAGCAGTTCTTC.

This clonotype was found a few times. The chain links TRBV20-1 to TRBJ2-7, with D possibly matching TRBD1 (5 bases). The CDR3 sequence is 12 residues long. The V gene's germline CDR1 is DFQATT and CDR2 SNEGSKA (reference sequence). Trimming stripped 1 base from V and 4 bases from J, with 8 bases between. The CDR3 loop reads CSARAQVYEQYF. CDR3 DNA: TGCAGTGCTAGAGCACAGGTGTACGAGCAGTACTTC.

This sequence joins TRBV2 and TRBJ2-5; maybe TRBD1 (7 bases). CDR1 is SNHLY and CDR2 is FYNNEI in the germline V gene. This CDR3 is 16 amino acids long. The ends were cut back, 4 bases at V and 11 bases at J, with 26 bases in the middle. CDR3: CASSVQGGLSYNEQYF. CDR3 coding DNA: TGTGCCAGCAGTGTGCAGGGGGGCCTTTCCTACAATGAGCAGTACTTC.

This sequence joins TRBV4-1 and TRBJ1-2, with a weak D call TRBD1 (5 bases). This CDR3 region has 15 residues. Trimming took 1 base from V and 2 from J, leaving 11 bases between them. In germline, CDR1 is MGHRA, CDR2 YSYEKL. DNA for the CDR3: TGCGCCAGCAGCCAAGTAAGGGGAACCAACTATGGCTACACCTTC. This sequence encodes CASSQVRGTNYGYTF.

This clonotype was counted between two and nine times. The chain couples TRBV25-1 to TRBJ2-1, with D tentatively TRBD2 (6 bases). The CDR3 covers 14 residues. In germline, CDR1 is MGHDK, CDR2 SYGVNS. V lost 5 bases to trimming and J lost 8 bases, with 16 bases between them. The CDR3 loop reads CASSRLGPFDEQFF. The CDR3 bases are TGTGCCAGCAGTCGACTAGGCCCCTTTGATGAGCAGTTCTTC.

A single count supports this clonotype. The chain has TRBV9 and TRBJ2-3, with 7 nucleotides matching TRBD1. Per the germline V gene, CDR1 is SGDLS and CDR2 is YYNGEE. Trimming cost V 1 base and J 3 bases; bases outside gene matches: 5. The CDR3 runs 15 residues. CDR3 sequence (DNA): TGTGCCAGCAGCGTACAGGGGGTAAGGACAGATACGCAGTATTTT. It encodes CASSVQGVRTDTQYF. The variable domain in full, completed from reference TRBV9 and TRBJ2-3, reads DSGVTQTPKHLITATGQRVTLRCSPRSGDLSVYWYQQSLDQGLQFLIQYYNGEERAKGNILERFSAQQFPDLHSELNLSSLELGDSALYFCASSVQGVRTDTQYFGPGTRLTVL.

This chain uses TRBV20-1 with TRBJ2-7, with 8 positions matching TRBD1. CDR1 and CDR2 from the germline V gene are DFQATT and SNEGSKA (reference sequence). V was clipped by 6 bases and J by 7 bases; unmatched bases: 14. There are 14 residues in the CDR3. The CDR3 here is CSAVDRVTYNEQYF. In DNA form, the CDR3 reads TGCAGTGCAGTGGACAGGGTAACCTACAATGAGCAGTACTTC.

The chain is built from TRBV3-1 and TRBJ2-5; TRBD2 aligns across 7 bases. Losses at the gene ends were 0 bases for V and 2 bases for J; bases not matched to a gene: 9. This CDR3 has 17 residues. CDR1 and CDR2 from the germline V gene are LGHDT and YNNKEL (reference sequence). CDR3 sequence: CASSQDRRDYRQETQYF. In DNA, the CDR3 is TGTGCCAGCAGCCAAGATAGGAGGGACTACAGACAAGAGACCCAGTACTTC.